Presented here are 21 T cell receptor beta chains from one specimen sequenced in a study of T cell repertoires in cytomegalovirus infection. These receptors have no known antigen. Each CDR3 protein gets one entry after TCRdb re-called the reads with MiXCR. The profile shows 80,000 or so distinct CDR3 sequences, under 30% of them singletons. Sample: CD8+ T cells from cultured PBMCs, taken from culture after CMV antigen stimulation. The receptors stem from a human donor in good health (CMV status not recorded). Some clones in this sample may be carry-over from other donors' samples.

This clonotype appeared many times. The rearrangement uses TRBV10-3 and TRBJ2-7; a weak D match, TRBD1 (5 bases). Germline loops: CDR1 ENHRY, CDR2 SYGVKD. Trimming took 8 bases from V and 2 from J, leaving 7 bases between them. CDR3 size: 11 residues. CDR3: CAIAGTYEQYF. CDR3 in DNA: TGTGCCATCGCAGGGACCTACGAGCAGTACTTC.

In its sample, this clonotype was seen a few times. The rearrangement joins TRBV28 to TRBJ2-7, with D possibly being TRBD2 (6 bases). V shed 3 bases and J shed 1 base, with 10 bases lying between them. This CDR3 is built from 14 residues. CDR1 and CDR2 from the germline V gene are MDHEN and SYDVKM. The CDR3 region is CASSFPGASYEQYF. CDR3 in DNA: TGTGCCAGCAGTTTTCCGGGAGCATCCTACGAGCAGTACTTC.

This clonotype was seen a handful of times. The genes are TRBV19 and TRBJ2-7; D perhaps matches TRBD2 (6 bases). The CDR3 runs 13 residues. The V gene's germline CDR1 is LNHDA and CDR2 SQIVND (reference sequence). Trimming stripped 7 bases from V and 8 bases from J, with 18 bases between. The chain's CDR3 is CASMGGATAQQYF. CDR3 in DNA: TGTGCCAGTATGGGAGGAGCTACAGCGCAGCAGTACTTC.

In the case of this clonotype: The CDR3 carries no conserved terminal phenylalanine or tryptophan, so it likely arises from a read error. The CDR3 nucleotides read TGTGTCAGCAGCTCAGGACAGGCACTCCACCTT. Protein: CVSSSGQALHL. This chain links TRBV5-4 with TRBJ1-6; 7 nucleotides match TRBD1. The CDR3 is 11 amino acids. The germline V gene encodes CDR1 SGHNT and CDR2 YYREEE (reference sequence).

The genes are TRBV19 and TRBJ2-2; D possibly matches TRBD1 or TRBD2 (5 bases each). CDR3 length equals 15 residues. Trimming took 6 bases from V and 5 from J, leaving 16 bases between them. Germline values: CDR1 LNHDA, CDR2 SQIVND (reference sequence). The CDR3 is CASSRGVAGTGELFF. The CDR3 DNA sequence: TGTGCCAGTAGCCGAGGGGTTGCCGGGACCGGGGAGCTGTTTTTT. The complete variable domain, with remaining parts taken from reference TRBV19 and TRBJ2-2, reads DGGITQSPKYLFRKEGQNVTLSCEQNLNHDAMYWYRQDPGQGLRLIYYSQIVNDFQKGDIAEGYSVSREKKESFPLTVTSAQKNPTAFYLCASSRGVAGTGELFFGEGSRLTVL.

The rearrangement links TRBV14 to TRBJ2-5, with D maybe TRBD1 (6 bases). This CDR3 has 19 residues. The V end lost 0 bases, the J end lost 5 bases, and 25 bases lay between the germline ends. The germline gives CDR1 SGHDN, CDR2 FVKESK. CDR3 loop: CASSQDIQGHSIREETQYF. CDR3 in DNA: TGTGCCAGCAGCCAAGATATACAGGGACATTCTATAAGGGAGGAGACCCAGTACTTC.

The chain carries TRBV19 and TRBJ2-6; D tentatively reads TRBD1 or TRBD2 (5 bases each). The germline V gene has CDR1 LNHDA and CDR2 SQIVND (reference sequence). This CDR3 comprises 16 residues. V shed 7 bases and J shed 1 base, with 14 bases lying between them. In nucleotides, the CDR3 is TGTGCCAGTACCCCACTAGGGGAATCTGGGGCCAACGTCCTGACTTTC. Translated, it gives CASTPLGESGANVLTF.

The chain carries TRBV9 and TRBJ1-1; D ambiguous. V was trimmed by 0 bases and J by 2 bases, leaving 11 bases between them. Germline V gene lookup returns CDR1 SGDLS and CDR2 YYNGEE. This CDR3 has 15 residues. The CDR3 bases are TGTGCCAGCAGCGTAGCTAGCGGAGGAAACACTGAAGCTTTCTTT. This gives the protein CASSVASGGNTEAFF.

This clonotype was counted only a few times. The rearrangement uses TRBV27 and TRBJ2-7, with 7 bases aligning to TRBD2. The CDR3 spans 14 residues. Losses at the gene ends were 6 bases for V and 3 bases for J; bases not matched to a gene: 8. Germline values: CDR1 MNHEY, CDR2 SMNVEV (reference sequence). The CDR3: CASRPSGTHYEQYF. CDR3 bases: TGTGCCAGCAGACCCAGCGGGACTCACTACGAGCAGTACTTC.

CDR3 coding DNA: TGTGCCAGCAGCGTCGGGACTAGCGGGCTGTACGAGCAGTACTTC. Translating gives CASSVGTSGLYEQYF. The chain employs TRBV9 and TRBJ2-7; TRBD2 matches at 12 bases. After removal of 2 bases from V and 4 bases from J, the junction contained 4 bases not matched to a gene. The germline CDR1 and CDR2 sequences are SGDLS and YYNGEE. The CDR3 is made up of 15 amino acids.

The chain links TRBV6-2 or TRBV6-3 to TRBJ2-7; D is perhaps TRBD2 (6 bases). V gave up 6 bases and J gave up 3 bases, with 15 bases separating them. The germline gives CDR1 MNHEY, CDR2 SVGEGT. This CDR3 region has 14 residues. CDR3 nucleotides: TGTGCCAGCAGCCAGGGACTCGTACTCTACGAGCAGTACTTC. As protein: CASSQGLVLYEQYF.

In its sample, this clonotype was seen many times. The V gene is TRBV6-1, the J gene TRBJ2-5; D not resolved. Trimming took off 3 bases at V and 4 bases at J, with 12 bases between the two ends. CDR1 and CDR2 (germline): MNHNS, SASEGT. The CDR3 spans 14 residues. CDR3 region: CASSDYGGLETQYF. In nucleotides, the CDR3 is TGTGCCAGCAGTGATTACGGTGGTTTAGAGACCCAGTACTTC.

This chain uses TRBV6-1 with TRBJ1-2; a weak D match, TRBD1 (5 bases). V was shortened by 9 bases and J by 3 bases, with 11 bases between the two germline ends. CDR3 length: 12 residues. The germline gives CDR1 MNHNS, CDR2 SASEGT. Written as DNA, the CDR3 is TGTGCCAGTGGGGACGGCCACTATGGCTACACCTTC. As protein: CASGDGHYGYTF.

This clonotype was seen more than once but under ten times. The V and J genes are TRBV27 and TRBJ1-1; unclear D gene. The CDR3 runs 11 residues. Looked up from germline, CDR1 is MNHEY and CDR2 is SMNVEV (reference sequence). Trimming took off 10 bases at V and 1 base at J, with 7 bases between the two ends. The CDR3 region is CATRQNTEAFF. The CDR3 nucleotides read TGTGCCACCCGACAGAACACTGAAGCTTTCTTT.

J is TRBJ2-1 and V is TRBV27, with 8 bases aligning to TRBD1. J gave up 3 bases and V 2 bases, and 15 bases lay outside the gene matches. CDR3 length equals 19 residues. Germline V gives CDR1 MNHEY, CDR2 SMNVEV (reference sequence). This chain's CDR3 is CASSLGPPGQGRDYNEQFF. The DNA of the CDR3 is TGTGCCAGCAGTTTAGGCCCCCCTGGACAGGGCCGGGACTACAATGAGCAGTTCTTC.

The CDR3 loop reads CASSFGGRQETQYF. The CDR3 nucleotides read TGTGCCAGCAGTTTCGGCGGAAGACAAGAGACCCAGTACTTC. The chain uses TRBV6-5 and TRBJ2-5, with D unresolved. The CDR3 is 14 amino acids. Germline loops: CDR1 MNHEY, CDR2 SVGAGI. V lost 4 bases and J lost 2, with 11 bases in between.

This clonotype was observed a few times. The chain has TRBV7-8 and TRBJ2-2; 13 bases fit TRBD2. The CDR3 has 19 residues. V gave up 1 base and J gave up 5 bases; unmatched junction bases: 10. Per the germline V gene, CDR1 is SGHVS and CDR2 is FQNEAQ. CDR3 loop: CASSLEGLRLAGGTGELFF. Written as DNA, the CDR3 is TGTGCCAGCAGCTTAGAAGGGCTAAGACTAGCGGGGGGTACCGGGGAGCTGTTTTTT.

The V gene is TRBV29-1, the J gene TRBJ1-2; D possibly corresponds to TRBD1 (6 bases). This CDR3 contains 16 residues. The V gene's germline CDR1 is SQVTM and CDR2 ANQGSEA. V was pared by 2 bases and J by 6 bases, with 22 bases between. In DNA form, the CDR3 reads TGCAGCGTTGAAAGCCCTATAGGATGGGGGCGCGATGGCTACACCTTC. It codes for CSVESPIGWGRDGYTF. The full variable domain, rest sourced from reference TRBV29-1 and TRBJ1-2, is SAVISQKPSRDICQRGTSLTIQCQVDSQVTMMFWYRQQPGQSLTLIATANQGSEATYESGFVIDKFPISRPNLTFSTLTVSNMSPEDSSIYLCSVESPIGWGRDGYTFGSGTRLTVV.

The DNA of the CDR3 is TGTGCCAGCAGCTTGGGGATGCCCGGCTCTGGAAACACCATATATTTT. The encoded protein is CASSLGMPGSGNTIYF. The J gene is TRBJ1-3, the V gene TRBV5-4; D gene unclear. CDR1 is SGHNT, CDR2 YYREEE, per germline (reference sequence). V lost 0 bases to trimming and J lost 0 bases, with 10 bases between them. The CDR3 is 16 amino acids.

This clonotype was seen a few times. The J gene is TRBJ1-2, the V gene TRBV6-1; D possibly corresponds to TRBD1 (5 bases). CDR3 length: 13 amino acids. Deletions cut 3 bases from V and 6 bases from J, with 11 bases between. Germline V gene sequence: CDR1 MNHNS, CDR2 SASEGT. The CDR3 DNA reads as TGTGCCAGCAGTGACAGGGACCCCCATGGCTACACCTTC. It is translated as CASSDRDPHGYTF.

The chain uses TRBV6-2 or TRBV6-3 and TRBJ2-3; 10 nucleotides align to TRBD1. The CDR3 is made up of 16 amino acids. Germline-derived CDR1 and CDR2 are MNHEY and SVGEGT. The ends lost 0 bases at V and 4 bases at J; junction bases unmatched: 4. In DNA, the CDR3 is TGTGCCAGCAGTTACTCGGGCGGACAGGGGGCAGATACGCAGTATTTT. Translated, it gives CASSYSGGQGADTQYF.